This T cell receptor (beta chain) was found in a study of cytomegalovirus exposure and HLA in healthy donors. Both 60 Vbeta primers and 13 Jbeta primers went into the PCR. In the study's own analysis: Approximately 80 million unique TCR beta chains, some 9.9 million of them shared, were counted by a later analysis. The data were produced by immunoSEQ multiplex PCR, yet TCRdb's version contains in-frame clones alone and is incomplete. V and J calls and clone size are those listed in that table; D and trimming were worked out from the DNA. Of under 250,000 clones listed, roughly 73% were seen once; the top ten hold around 0.44%. Findings and caveats of the study: Earlier findings revealed that most TCR beta V segments proved productive either about 87% or about 30% of the time. No immune exposure information besides CMV serostatus was available.

The V segment lost 4 bases and the J segment 2 bases; nucleotides outside the gene matches: 9. Germline CDR1 reads SGHRS; CDR2 reads YFSETQ. CDR3 length: 15 amino acids. With respect to this clone: Its target is not known.

The clonotype was recovered from a boy younger than 18 in good health and CMV-seronegative. Sequenced material: PBMCs. The V and J genes are TRBV5-1 and TRBJ2-7, with 7 positions matching TRBD1. Here the CDR3 reads CASSLDADRTYEQYF. The CDR3 nucleotides read TGCGCCAGCAGCCTGGACGCGGACAGGACCTACGAGCAGTACTTC. The whole variable domain, remainder taken from reference TRBV5-1 and TRBJ2-7, is KAGVTQTPRYLIKTRGQQVTLSCSPISGHRSVSWYQQTPGQGLQFLFEYFSETQRNKGNFPGRFSGRQFSNSRSEMNVSTLELGDSALYLCASSLDADRTYEQYFGPGTRLTVT.